In its sample, the clone carrying this TCR beta chain was seen many times. Its cognate antigen is unknown. The length of the CDR3 is 14 residues. V dropped 2 bases and J dropped 5 bases, with 13 bases sitting between them. Looked up from germline, CDR1 is SGHVS and CDR2 is FNYEAQ. This entry is derived from a study of T cell repertoires in cytomegalovirus infection. Study background: Used in the study were CMV epitopes, some recently identified and HLA-C-restricted, others well-studied and HLA-B-restricted. CMV infection together with matching HLA type was indicated by public TCR beta signatures.

TCRdb re-called the reads through MiXCR, storing one row per CDR3 protein. The data show around 78,000 distinct CDR3 sequences, with more than 20% seen just once and around 50% held by the top ten. Broader study findings: The ex vivo response was dominated by HLA-C-restricted CMV-specific TCR beta clonotypes. Carriage of CMV together with the relevant HLA was identifiable through cumulative public TCR beta family frequency.

The sequence was collected from a human donor in good health (CMV status not recorded). Some clones in this sample may be carry-over from other donors' samples. The starting material was CD8+ T cells from cultured PBMCs, obtained from culture after CMV antigen stimulation. The chain employs TRBV7-6 and TRBJ2-7; no clear D. CDR3 in DNA: TGTGCCAGCAGCTTACTACAGCATTCCCACGAGCAGTACTTC. Its protein is CASSLLQHSHEQYF.